Shown below are 26 T cell receptor beta chains from a single sample sequenced in a study of OX40 agonist ivuxolimab in advanced cancers. Libraries were made using the immunoSEQ multiplex PCR assay. TCRdb retrieved this table from immuneACCESS and kept in-frame rearrangements only. Not all clones are present; in checked studies, unresolved V genes account for under half, and no reason is known for the remainder. The sample yields tens of thousands of clones; 88% were counted once. The top ten clones comprise 0.25% to 0.35% of the sample. Sequencing used CD4+ or CD8+ T cells sorted from blood, obtained in a trial of the OX40 agonist ivuxolimab. These receptors all stem from an adult with an advanced solid tumor such as melanoma, head and neck, liver or kidney cancer.

J is TRBJ2-3 and V is TRBV4-1; TRBD1 aligns across 8 bases. Per the germline V gene, CDR1 is MGHRA and CDR2 is YSYEKL. The V and J ends lost 0 bases and 1 base, in that order; junction bases with no gene match: 6. This CDR3 is built from 17 residues. CDR3 coding DNA: TGCGCCAGCAGCCAAGACCCTCAGGGGGCAGGCACAGATACGCAGTATTTT. Its translation is CASSQDPQGAGTDTQYF.

This clone was observed a single time. The genes are TRBV15 and TRBJ2-4; 7 bases agree with TRBD2. The V segment lost 1 base and the J segment 0 bases; nucleotides outside the gene matches: 0. CDR3 length: 15 residues. Germline CDR1 and CDR2: LNHNV and YYDKDF (reference sequence). The CDR3 DNA sequence: TGTGCCACCAGCAGAGGGGGGGGAGCCAAAAACATTCAGTACTTC. Translation: CATSRGGGAKNIQYF.

The CDR3 coding sequence is TGTGCCCGAAGGGACAGATTAGGGGAGACCCAGTACTTC. Translation: CARRDRLGETQYF. The rearrangement uses TRBV2 and TRBJ2-5, with 7 bases matching TRBD1. The length of the CDR3 is 13 residues. J lost 5 bases, V lost 11 bases, and 11 bases had no gene match. From germline, CDR1 is SNHLY and CDR2 FYNNEI.

The chain is built from TRBV4-3 and TRBJ2-7; 8 positions match TRBD1. The CDR3 runs to 15 residues. V gave up 4 bases and J gave up 3 bases; unmatched junction bases: 8. CDR1 and CDR2 (germline): LGHNA, YSLEER. CDR3 coding DNA: TGCGCCAGCAGCCTCACCAGGACAGGGAGCTACGAGCAGTACTTC. Protein: CASSLTRTGSYEQYF.

This sequence joins TRBV6-5 and TRBJ1-2, with D tentatively TRBD1 (6 bases). The CDR3 spans 13 residues. Germline values: CDR1 MNHEY, CDR2 SVGAGI. Trimming took off 1 base at V and 4 bases at J, with 7 bases between the two ends. The CDR3 region has the DNA TGTGCCAGCAGTTACTTAGGGGGCTATGGCTACACCTTC. Residues: CASSYLGGYGYTF.

The chain couples TRBV5-1 to TRBJ2-5; D is undetermined. Trimming cost V 4 bases and J 4 bases, with 14 bases left between them. This CDR3 is built from 14 residues. Germline CDR1 reads SGHRS; CDR2 reads YFSETQ. The chain's CDR3 is CASSPRVGGETQYF. The CDR3 DNA reads as TGCGCCAGCAGCCCCCGCGTGGGTGGAGAGACCCAGTACTTC.

The J gene is TRBJ1-2, the V gene TRBV14; no clear D gene. The germline CDR1 and CDR2 sequences are SGHDN and FVKESK. The CDR3 totals 15 residues. V was shortened by 0 bases and J by 4 bases, with 12 bases between the two germline ends. As DNA, the CDR3 is TGTGCCAGCAGCCAAGATGACAAGGGCAGCTATGGCTACACCTTC. Encoded protein: CASSQDDKGSYGYTF. Full variable domain (rest looked up from reference TRBV14 and TRBJ1-2): EAGVTQFPSHSVIEKGQTVTLRCDPISGHDNLYWYRRVMGKEIKFLLHFVKESKQDESGMPNNRFLAERTGGTYSTLKVQPAELEDSGVYFCASSQDDKGSYGYTFGSGTRLTVV.

This clone was found a few times. V gene TRBV9 combines with J gene TRBJ1-1, with TRBD1 identical over 9 bases. CDR1 is SGDLS and CDR2 is YYNGEE in the germline V gene. The ends lost 0 bases at V and 4 bases at J; junction bases unmatched: 1. This CDR3 region has 14 residues. CDR3 protein: CASSVEDRGTEAFF. The DNA of the CDR3 is TGTGCCAGCAGCGTAGAGGACAGGGGCACTGAAGCTTTCTTT.

This clone was observed once. J is TRBJ2-1 and V is TRBV9; 12 bases align to TRBD2. CDR3 size: 15 residues. Trimming removed 5 bases from V and 10 bases from J; junction bases left unmatched: 10. Looked up from germline, CDR1 is SGDLS and CDR2 is YYNGEE. The CDR3 here is CASRASGLAGVEQFF. DNA for the CDR3: TGTGCCAGCAGGGCTTCGGGACTAGCGGGCGTGGAGCAGTTCTTC.

V gene TRBV19 combines with J gene TRBJ2-1; D perhaps matches TRBD1 (6 bases). The CDR3 is made up of 14 amino acids. The germline gives CDR1 LNHDA, CDR2 SQIVND (reference sequence). Trimming cost V 3 bases and J 9 bases, with 15 bases left between them. The CDR3 DNA reads as TGTGCCAGTAGTATTTTCAGGGGCGACGGTGAGCAGTTCTTC. As protein: CASSIFRGDGEQFF.

The gene calls are TRBV6-1 and TRBJ2-3, with D hard to call. V lost 6 bases and J lost 6, with 10 bases in between. This CDR3 has 12 residues. Germline CDR1 is MNHNS and CDR2 is SASEGT. For the CDR3, the DNA is TGTGCCAGCAGGCCGACACACGATACGCAGTATTTT. It encodes CASRPTHDTQYF.

In its sample, this clone was seen once. The V gene is TRBV19, the J gene TRBJ2-7; D unclear. The CDR3 covers 15 residues. V was cut by 0 bases and J by 2 bases, with 11 bases left in between. The V gene's germline CDR1 is LNHDA and CDR2 SQIVND (reference sequence). As DNA, the CDR3 is TGTGCCAGTAGTATAGACGCCGGGTCCACCTACGAGCAGTACTTC. This gives the protein CASSIDAGSTYEQYF. Full variable domain (remainder filled in from reference TRBV19 and TRBJ2-7): DGGITQSPKYLFRKEGQNVTLSCEQNLNHDAMYWYRQDPGQGLRLIYYSQIVNDFQKGDIAEGYSVSREKKESFPLTVTSAQKNPTAFYLCASSIDAGSTYEQYFGPGTRLTVT.

CDR3 DNA sequence: TGCAGCGTGGGTCACAGGGAACAGACCCAGTACTTC. The encoded protein is CSVGHREQTQYF. This chain joins TRBV29-1 and TRBJ2-5; D is perhaps TRBD1 (6 bases). Germline V CDR1 and CDR2: SQVTM, ANQGSEA. The V end lost 6 bases, the J end lost 6 bases, and 14 bases lay between the germline ends. The CDR3 length is 12 residues.

This chain uses TRBV19 with TRBJ2-5, with TRBD1 identical over 10 bases. V lost 5 bases, J lost 5 bases, and 5 bases stayed unmatched. From germline, CDR1 is LNHDA and CDR2 SQIVND (reference sequence). The CDR3 sequence is 14 residues long. The CDR3 region is CASSHGTGVETQYF. DNA of the CDR3: TGTGCCAGTAGTCACGGGACAGGGGTTGAGACCCAGTACTTC. Full variable domain (outside the CDR3, taken from reference TRBV19 and TRBJ2-5): DGGITQSPKYLFRKEGQNVTLSCEQNLNHDAMYWYRQDPGQGLRLIYYSQIVNDFQKGDIAEGYSVSREKKESFPLTVTSAQKNPTAFYLCASSHGTGVETQYFGPGTRLLVL.

V is TRBV5-1 and J is TRBJ2-2; 8 positions agree with TRBD1. The germline V gene encodes CDR1 SGHRS and CDR2 YFSETQ. The V segment lost 5 bases and the J segment 4 bases; nucleotides outside the gene matches: 4. The CDR3 covers 14 residues. CDR3 bases: TGCGCCAGCAGTACAGGGGGAGTCACCGGGGAGCTGTTTTTT. Residues: CASSTGGVTGELFF.

V is TRBV30 and J is TRBJ2-7; 8 nucleotides align to TRBD1. The length of the CDR3 is 14 residues. Unmatched junction bases numbered 7, after V lost 3 bases and J lost 3 bases. The V gene's germline CDR1 is GTSNPN and CDR2 SVGIG (reference sequence). CDR3 amino acids: CAWSSGGILYEQYF. The CDR3 DNA reads as TGTGCCTGGAGCTCAGGGGGCATCCTCTACGAGCAGTACTTC.

This chain joins TRBV5-1 and TRBJ1-2; TRBD1 might be the D (5 bases). The CDR3 contains 13 residues. V shed 0 bases and J shed 6 bases, with 9 bases lying between them. Germline V gene data show CDR1 as SGHRS and CDR2 as YFSETQ. This CDR3 is CASSLEGVDGYTF. CDR3 coding DNA: TGCGCCAGCAGCTTGGAAGGGGTGGATGGCTACACCTTC.

This chain joins TRBV30 and TRBJ1-2, with TRBD1 matching 10 bases. The CDR3 runs to 15 residues. V lost 0 bases to trimming and J lost 2 bases; unmatched junction nucleotides: 3. Per the germline V gene, CDR1 is GTSNPN and CDR2 is SVGIG (reference sequence). This chain's CDR3 is CAWSVGTGANYGYTF. DNA for the CDR3: TGTGCCTGGAGTGTAGGGACAGGGGCCAACTATGGCTACACCTTC.

Here the CDR3 DNA reads TGTGCCAGCAGTGAGACAGCGGTCCCTACATCCGTCCGCTACGAGCAGTACTTC. Residues: CASSETAVPTSVRYEQYF. The chain links TRBV2 to TRBJ2-7; perhaps D is TRBD1 or TRBD2 (5 bases each). Germline-derived CDR1 and CDR2 are SNHLY and FYNNEI. This CDR3 has 18 residues. Trimming removed 3 bases at V and 3 bases at J, with 24 bases between.

The gene calls are TRBV19 and TRBJ2-1; tentative D call: TRBD1 (6 bases). V gave up 5 bases and J gave up 4 bases, with 12 bases separating them. The germline CDR1 and CDR2 sequences are LNHDA and SQIVND (reference sequence). The CDR3 sequence is 14 residues long. This chain's CDR3 is CASSYRAIYNEQFF. In DNA, the CDR3 is TGTGCCAGTAGTTACAGGGCCATTTACAATGAGCAGTTCTTC.

This clone ranks as medium-sized. V is TRBV7-2 and J is TRBJ1-2; possibly TRBD1 for D (5 bases). Germline-derived CDR1 and CDR2 are SGHTA and FQGNSA. CDR3 length equals 17 residues. Trimming took 6 bases from V and 8 from J, leaving 28 bases between them. CDR3: CASRGPSSTRTTRGYTF. For the CDR3, the DNA is TGTGCCAGCAGGGGACCCAGTTCGACACGTACCACTAGAGGCTACACCTTC.

V usage is TRBV2 and J usage is TRBJ2-6; D remains ambiguous. This CDR3 region has 15 residues. The germline V gene has CDR1 SNHLY and CDR2 FYNNEI. Trimming stripped 1 base from V and 5 bases from J, with 9 bases between. CDR3 coding DNA: TGTGCCAGCAGTGAAGGGGGATGGAGGGCCAACGTCCTGACTTTC. Translated, it gives CASSEGGWRANVLTF.

With regard to this clone: One end of the junction is discordant with germline, which a read error may explain. The chain employs TRBV7-7 and TRBJ2-5; 8 bases align to TRBD1. CDR3 length equals 15 residues. Germline lookup yields CDR1 SSHAT and CDR2 FNYEAQ (reference sequence). The chain's CDR3 is CASSRGTGTQETQYF. The CDR3, as DNA: TGTGCTAGCAGCCGTGGGACAGGTACACAAGAGACCCAGTACTTC.

A few counts support this clone. The chain employs TRBV9 and TRBJ1-1; D is ambiguous. CDR3 length: 14 amino acids. CDR1 and CDR2 (germline): SGDLS, YYNGEE. V was cut by 0 bases and J by 4 bases, with 10 bases left in between. The CDR3 DNA follows: TGTGCCAGCAGCGTAGGCCGAGTCGGCACTGAAGCTTTCTTT. Its translation is CASSVGRVGTEAFF.

V usage is TRBV27 and J usage is TRBJ1-2, with D possibly TRBD1 on 6 matching bases. The CDR3 covers 15 residues. V was cut by 3 bases and J by 0 bases, with 11 bases left in between. Germline lookup yields CDR1 MNHEY and CDR2 SMNVEV (reference sequence). The CDR3 DNA sequence: TGTGCCAGCAGTTTGTTCGGACAGTCTAACTATGGCTACACCTTC. Its translation is CASSLFGQSNYGYTF.

The chain links TRBV6-6 to TRBJ2-2; D is undetermined. Trimming left V 0 bases short and J 5 bases short, with 10 bases between. CDR1 MNHNY and CDR2 SVGAGI come from the germline V gene (reference sequence). CDR3 size: 15 residues. The CDR3 region is CASSYSPSSTGELFF. CDR3 DNA: TGTGCCAGCAGTTACTCCCCCTCCAGTACCGGGGAGCTGTTTTTT.